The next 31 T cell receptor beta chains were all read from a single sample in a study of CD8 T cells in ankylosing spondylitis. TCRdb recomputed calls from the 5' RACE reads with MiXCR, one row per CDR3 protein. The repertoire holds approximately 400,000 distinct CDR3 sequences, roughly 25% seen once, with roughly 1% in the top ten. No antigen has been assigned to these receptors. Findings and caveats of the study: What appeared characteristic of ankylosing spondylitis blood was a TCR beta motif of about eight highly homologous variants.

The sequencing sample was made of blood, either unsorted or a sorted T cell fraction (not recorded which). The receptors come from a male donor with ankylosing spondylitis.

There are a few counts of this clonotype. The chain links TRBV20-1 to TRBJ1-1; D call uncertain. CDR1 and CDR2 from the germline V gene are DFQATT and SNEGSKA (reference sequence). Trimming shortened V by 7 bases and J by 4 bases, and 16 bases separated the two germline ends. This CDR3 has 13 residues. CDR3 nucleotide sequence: TGCAGTGGCGAGTGGCCCCGGATCACTGAAGCTTTCTTT. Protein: CSGEWPRITEAFF.

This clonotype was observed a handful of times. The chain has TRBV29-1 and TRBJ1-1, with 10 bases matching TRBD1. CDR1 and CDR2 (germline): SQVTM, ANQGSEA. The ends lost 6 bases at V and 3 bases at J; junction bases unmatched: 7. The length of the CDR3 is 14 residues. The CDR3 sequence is CSVHRTGGDTEAFF. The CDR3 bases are TGCAGCGTGCACCGGACAGGGGGGGACACTGAAGCTTTCTTT.

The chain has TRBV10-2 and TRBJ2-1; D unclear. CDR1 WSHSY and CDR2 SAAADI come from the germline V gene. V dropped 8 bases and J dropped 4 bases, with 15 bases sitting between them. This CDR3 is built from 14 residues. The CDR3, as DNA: TGCGCCAGCCTAAAGGGCACCCTATACAATGAGCAGTTCTTC. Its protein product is CASLKGTLYNEQFF.

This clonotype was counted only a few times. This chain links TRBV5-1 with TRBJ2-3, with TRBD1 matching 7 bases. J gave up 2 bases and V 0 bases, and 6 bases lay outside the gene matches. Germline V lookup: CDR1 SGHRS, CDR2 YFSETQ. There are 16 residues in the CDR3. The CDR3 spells CASSLGQGLDTDTQYF. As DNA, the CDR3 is TGCGCCAGCAGCTTGGGACAGGGCCTGGACACAGATACGCAGTATTTT.

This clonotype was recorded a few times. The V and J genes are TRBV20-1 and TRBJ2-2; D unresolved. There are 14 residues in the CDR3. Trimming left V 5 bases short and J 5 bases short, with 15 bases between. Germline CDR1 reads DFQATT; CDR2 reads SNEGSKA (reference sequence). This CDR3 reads CSAASRFKTGELFF. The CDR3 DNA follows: TGCAGTGCTGCCTCCAGGTTTAAGACCGGGGAGCTGTTTTTT.

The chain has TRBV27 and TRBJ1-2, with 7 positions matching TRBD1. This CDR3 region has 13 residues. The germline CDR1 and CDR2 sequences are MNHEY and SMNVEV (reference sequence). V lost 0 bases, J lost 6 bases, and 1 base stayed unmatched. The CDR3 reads CASSLSDRHGYTF. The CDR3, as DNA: TGTGCCAGCAGTTTATCGGACAGGCATGGCTACACCTTC.

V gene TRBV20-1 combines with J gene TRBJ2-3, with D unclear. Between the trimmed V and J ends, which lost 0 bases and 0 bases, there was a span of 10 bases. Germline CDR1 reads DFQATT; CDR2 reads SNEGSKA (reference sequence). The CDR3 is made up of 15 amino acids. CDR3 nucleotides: TGCAGTGCTAGAGAAGGTCCTCTCAGCACAGATACGCAGTATTTT. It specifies CSAREGPLSTDTQYF.

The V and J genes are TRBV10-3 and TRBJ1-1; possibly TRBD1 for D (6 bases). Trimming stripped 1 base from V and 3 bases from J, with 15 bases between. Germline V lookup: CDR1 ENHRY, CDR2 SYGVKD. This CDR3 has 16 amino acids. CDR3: CAISEWSGEEYTEAFF. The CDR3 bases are TGTGCCATCAGTGAGTGGTCAGGGGAGGAGTACACTGAAGCTTTCTTT.

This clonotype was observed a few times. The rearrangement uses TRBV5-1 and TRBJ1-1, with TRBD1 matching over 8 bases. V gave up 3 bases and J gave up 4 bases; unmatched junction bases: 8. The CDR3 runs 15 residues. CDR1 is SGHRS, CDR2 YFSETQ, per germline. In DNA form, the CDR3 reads TGCGCCAGCAGCTCGACGACAGGGGCTCCCACTGAAGCTTTCTTT. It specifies CASSSTTGAPTEAFF.

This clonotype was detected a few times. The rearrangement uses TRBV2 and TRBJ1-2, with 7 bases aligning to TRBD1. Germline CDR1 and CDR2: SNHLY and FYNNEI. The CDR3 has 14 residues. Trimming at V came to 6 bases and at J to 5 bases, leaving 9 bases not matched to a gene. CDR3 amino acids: CASRNGTVFYGYTF. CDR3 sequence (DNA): TGTGCCAGCAGAAACGGGACAGTTTTTTATGGCTACACCTTC.

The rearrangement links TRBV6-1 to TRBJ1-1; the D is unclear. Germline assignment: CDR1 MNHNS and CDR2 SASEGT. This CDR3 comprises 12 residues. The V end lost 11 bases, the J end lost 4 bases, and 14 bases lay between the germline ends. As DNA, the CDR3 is TGTGCCTCCCGCTGGGAGGCCACTGAAGCTTTCTTT. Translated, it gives CASRWEATEAFF.

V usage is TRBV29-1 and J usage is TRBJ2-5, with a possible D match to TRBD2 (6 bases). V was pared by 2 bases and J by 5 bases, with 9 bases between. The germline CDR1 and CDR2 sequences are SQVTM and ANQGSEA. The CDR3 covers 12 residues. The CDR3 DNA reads TGCAGCGTTGAAAGAGGAGGGGAGACCCAGTACTTC. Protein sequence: CSVERGGETQYF.

The CDR3 loop is CASVWGRNTEAFF. The CDR3 bases are TGTGCCAGCGTCTGGGGGAGGAACACTGAAGCTTTCTTT. V and J are TRBV5-6 and TRBJ1-1; weak D call: TRBD1 (5 bases). The ends were cut back, 7 bases at V and 1 base at J, with 11 bases in the middle. Germline V gene data show CDR1 as SGHDT and CDR2 as YYEEEE. The CDR3 is 13 residues long.

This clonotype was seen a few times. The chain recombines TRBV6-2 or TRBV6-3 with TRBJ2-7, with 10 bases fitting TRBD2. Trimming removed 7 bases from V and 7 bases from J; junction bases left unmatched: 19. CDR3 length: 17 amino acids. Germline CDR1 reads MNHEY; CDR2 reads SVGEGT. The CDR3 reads CASTRRPEASGSWEQYV. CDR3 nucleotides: TGTGCCAGCACCCGCCGCCCTGAGGCTAGCGGGAGTTGGGAGCAGTACGTC.

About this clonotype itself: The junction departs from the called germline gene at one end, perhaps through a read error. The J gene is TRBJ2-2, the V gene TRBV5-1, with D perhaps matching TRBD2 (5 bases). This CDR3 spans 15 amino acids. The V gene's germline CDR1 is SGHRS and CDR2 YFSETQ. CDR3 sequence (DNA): TGCGCCAGCAGCCCCGCACCCCGAGGCACCGGGGATCTGTTTTTT. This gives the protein CASSPAPRGTGDLFF.

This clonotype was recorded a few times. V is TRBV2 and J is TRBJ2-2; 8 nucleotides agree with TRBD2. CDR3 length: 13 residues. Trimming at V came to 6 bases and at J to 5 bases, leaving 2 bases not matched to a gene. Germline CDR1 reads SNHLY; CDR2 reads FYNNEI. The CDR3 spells CASRPGGTGELFF. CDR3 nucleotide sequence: TGTGCCAGCAGACCGGGAGGGACCGGGGAGCTGTTTTTT.

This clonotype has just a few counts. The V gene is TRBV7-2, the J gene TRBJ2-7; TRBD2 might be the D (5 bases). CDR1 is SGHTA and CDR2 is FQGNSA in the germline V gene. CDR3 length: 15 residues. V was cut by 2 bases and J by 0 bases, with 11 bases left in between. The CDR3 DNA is TGTGCCAGCAGCTTAAGGAGCGGAAGCTCCTACGAGCAGTACGTC. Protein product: CASSLRSGSSYEQYV.

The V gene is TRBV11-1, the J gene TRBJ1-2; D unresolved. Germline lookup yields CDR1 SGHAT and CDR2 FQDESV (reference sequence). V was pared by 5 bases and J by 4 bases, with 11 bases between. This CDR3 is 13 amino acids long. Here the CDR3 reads CASSPRNSYGYTF. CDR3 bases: TGTGCCAGCAGCCCACGGAACTCCTATGGCTACACCTTC. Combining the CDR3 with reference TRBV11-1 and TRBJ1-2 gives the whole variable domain EAEVAQSPRYKITEKSQAVAFWCDPISGHATLYWYRQILGQGPELLVQFQDESVVDDSQLPKDRFSAERLKGVDSTLKIQPAELGDSAMYLCASSPRNSYGYTFGSGTRLTVV.

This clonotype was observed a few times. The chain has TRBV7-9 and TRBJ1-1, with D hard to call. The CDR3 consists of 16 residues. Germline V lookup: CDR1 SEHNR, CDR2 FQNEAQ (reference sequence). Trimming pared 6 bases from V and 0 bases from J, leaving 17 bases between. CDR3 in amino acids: CASSYPMTQMNTEAFF. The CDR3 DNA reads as TGTGCCAGCAGTTACCCGATGACACAAATGAACACTGAAGCTTTCTTT.

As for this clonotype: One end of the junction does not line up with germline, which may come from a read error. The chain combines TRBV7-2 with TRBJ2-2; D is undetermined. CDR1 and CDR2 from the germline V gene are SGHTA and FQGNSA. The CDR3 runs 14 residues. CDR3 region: CASSLLGNAGELFF. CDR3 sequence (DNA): TGTGCCAGCAGCTTATTAGGGAACGCCGGGGAGCTGTTTTTT.

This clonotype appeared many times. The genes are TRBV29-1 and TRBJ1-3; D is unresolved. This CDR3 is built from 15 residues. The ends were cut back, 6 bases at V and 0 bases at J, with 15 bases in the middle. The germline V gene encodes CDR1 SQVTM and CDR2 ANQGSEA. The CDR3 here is CSVSSGFYSGNTIYF. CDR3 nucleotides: TGCAGCGTCTCCTCGGGATTCTACTCTGGAAACACCATATATTTT.

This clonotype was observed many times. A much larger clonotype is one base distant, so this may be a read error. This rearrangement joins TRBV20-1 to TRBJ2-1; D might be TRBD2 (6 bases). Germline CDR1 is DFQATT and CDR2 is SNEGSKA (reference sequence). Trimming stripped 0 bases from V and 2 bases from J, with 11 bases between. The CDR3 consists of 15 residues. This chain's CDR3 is CSARDLRDPYNEQFF. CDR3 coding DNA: TGCAGTGCTAGAGATTTGCGGGACCCCTACAATGAGCAGTTCTTC.

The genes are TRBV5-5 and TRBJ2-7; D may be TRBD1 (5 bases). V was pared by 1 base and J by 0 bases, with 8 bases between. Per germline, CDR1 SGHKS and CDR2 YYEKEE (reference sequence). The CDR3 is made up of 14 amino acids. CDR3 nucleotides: TGTGCCAGCAGCTTGTTCCAGGGCTCCTACGAGCAGTACGTC. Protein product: CASSLFQGSYEQYV.

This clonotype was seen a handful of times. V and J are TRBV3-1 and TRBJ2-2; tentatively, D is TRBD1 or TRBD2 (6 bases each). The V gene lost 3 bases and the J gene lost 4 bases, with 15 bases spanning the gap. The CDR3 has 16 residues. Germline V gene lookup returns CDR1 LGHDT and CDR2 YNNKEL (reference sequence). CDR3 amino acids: CASSQMGGLGTGELFF. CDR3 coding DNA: TGTGCCAGCAGCCAGATGGGGGGCCTTGGCACCGGGGAGCTGTTTTTT.

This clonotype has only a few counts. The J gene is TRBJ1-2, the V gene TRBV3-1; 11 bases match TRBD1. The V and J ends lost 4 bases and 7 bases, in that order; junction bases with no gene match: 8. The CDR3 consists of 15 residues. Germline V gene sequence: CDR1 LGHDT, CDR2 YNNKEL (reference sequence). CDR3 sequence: CASSLTGQGVSGYTF. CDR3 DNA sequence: TGTGCCAGCAGCCTAACGGGACAGGGGGTGAGTGGCTACACCTTC.

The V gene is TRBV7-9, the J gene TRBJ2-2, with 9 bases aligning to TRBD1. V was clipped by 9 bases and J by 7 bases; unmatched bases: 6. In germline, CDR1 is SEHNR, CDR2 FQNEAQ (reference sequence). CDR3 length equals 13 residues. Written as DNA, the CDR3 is TGTGCCAGTGGACAGGGGAATGGCGGGGAGCTGTTTTTT. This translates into CASGQGNGGELFF.

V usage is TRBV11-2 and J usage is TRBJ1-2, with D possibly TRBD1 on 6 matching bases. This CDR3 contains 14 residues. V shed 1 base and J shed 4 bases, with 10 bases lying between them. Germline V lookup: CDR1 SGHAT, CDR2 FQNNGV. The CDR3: CASSLGGGPYGYTF. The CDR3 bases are TGTGCCAGCAGCTTAGGCGGGGGCCCCTATGGCTACACCTTC.

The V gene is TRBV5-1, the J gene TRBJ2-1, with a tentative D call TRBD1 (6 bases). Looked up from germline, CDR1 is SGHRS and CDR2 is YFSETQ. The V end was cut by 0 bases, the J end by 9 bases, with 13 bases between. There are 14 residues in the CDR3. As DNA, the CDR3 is TGCGCCAGCAGCTTGGCAGACTTGGGGGCTGAGCAGTTCTTC. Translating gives CASSLADLGAEQFF.

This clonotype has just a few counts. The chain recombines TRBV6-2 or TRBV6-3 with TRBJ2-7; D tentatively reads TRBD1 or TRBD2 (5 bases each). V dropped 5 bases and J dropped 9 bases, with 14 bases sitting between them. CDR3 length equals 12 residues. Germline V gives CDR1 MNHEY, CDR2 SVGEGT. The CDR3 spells CASSTAEGWQYV. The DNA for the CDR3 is TGTGCCAGCAGTACCGCCGAGGGGTGGCAGTACGTC.

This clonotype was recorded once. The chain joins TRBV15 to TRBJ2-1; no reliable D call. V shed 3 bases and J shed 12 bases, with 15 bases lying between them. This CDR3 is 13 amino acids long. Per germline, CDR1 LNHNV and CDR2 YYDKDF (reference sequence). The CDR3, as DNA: TGTGCCACCAGCAGGTCCCACCTTGGGGTGCAGTTCTTC. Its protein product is CATSRSHLGVQFF.

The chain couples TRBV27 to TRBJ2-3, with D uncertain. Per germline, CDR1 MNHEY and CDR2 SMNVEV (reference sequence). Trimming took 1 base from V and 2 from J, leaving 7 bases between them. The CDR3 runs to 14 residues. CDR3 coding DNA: TGTGCCAGCAGTTTATTCGCTCTCACAGATACGCAGTATTTT. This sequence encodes CASSLFALTDTQYF.